A selection of T cell receptor beta chains follows, all from one sample in a study of T cells in narcolepsy. Generated by immunoSEQ multiplex PCR, the TCRdb table keeps only in-frame clones and is missing some. Counted here are 15,000 to 20,000 clones, around 86% occurring once; the ten biggest clones make up roughly 0.68%. The source material was memory (CD45RA-) CD4+ T cells from blood. The receptors come from a human donor in good health. Each CDR3 is given with its conserved first and last residue. D genes are given only for firm matches. Not all rows give a size; the values are once, few, many and, for expanded clones, a class.

V gene: TRBV10-1
J gene: TRBJ1-1
D gene: TRBD1
clone size: .
CDR3 protein: CASRYCDHRGTEAFF
CDR3 DNA: TGCGCCAGCCGGTATTGTGACCACAGGGGCACTGAAGCTTTCTTT

V gene: TRBV29-1
J gene: TRBJ2-2
D gene: TRBD2
clone size: .
CDR3 protein: CSVSSGSTTGELFF
CDR3 DNA: TGCAGCGTTTCTAGCGGGAGCACCACCGGGGAGCTGTTTTTT

V gene: TRBV6-5
J gene: TRBJ1-1
D gene: .
clone size: .
CDR3 protein: CASSMGLGLNTEAFF
CDR3 DNA: TGTGCCAGCAGTATGGGATTGGGCTTGAACACTGAAGCTTTCTTT

V gene: TRBV2
J gene: TRBJ1-4
D gene: .
clone size: .
CDR3 protein: CASSDEQDMIEKLFF
CDR3 DNA: TGTGCCAGCAGTGATGAACAGGATATGATTGAAAAACTGTTTTTT

V gene: TRBV30
J gene: TRBJ1-5
D gene: .
clone size: .
CDR3 protein: CAYSEEGRNQPQHF
CDR3 DNA: TGTGCCTATTCCGAGGAAGGGAGGAATCAGCCCCAGCATTTT

V gene: TRBV4-3
J gene: TRBJ1-1
D gene: .
clone size: .
CDR3 protein: CASSLNRVGTEAFF
CDR3 DNA: TGCGCCAGCAGCCTTAACAGGGTGGGCACTGAAGCTTTCTTT

V gene: TRBV21-1
J gene: TRBJ1-6
D gene: .
clone size: .
CDR3 protein: CASSNTTGGPNSPLHF
CDR3 DNA: TGTGCCAGCAGCAACACGACAGGGGGCCCGAATTCACCCCTCCACTTT

V gene: TRBV29-1
J gene: TRBJ1-1
D gene: .
clone size: .
CDR3 protein: CSVERDLGTEAFF
CDR3 DNA: TGCAGCGTTGAGAGGGATCTTGGGACTGAAGCTTTCTTT

V gene: TRBV18
J gene: TRBJ2-7
D gene: .
clone size: .
CDR3 protein: CASSPGAGREQYF
CDR3 DNA: TGTGCCAGCTCACCGGGCGCGGGGCGGGAGCAGTACTTC

V gene: TRBV6-6
J gene: TRBJ1-1
D gene: TRBD1
clone size: few
CDR3 protein: CASSHITGATEAFF
CDR3 DNA: TGTGCCAGCAGTCATATCACAGGGGCCACTGAAGCTTTCTTT

V gene: TRBV30
J gene: TRBJ1-3
D gene: .
clone size: .
CDR3 protein: CAWKAGNTIYF
CDR3 DNA: TGTGCCTGGAAGGCTGGAAACACCATATATTTT

V gene: TRBV5-1
J gene: TRBJ1-2
D gene: TRBD1
clone size: once
CDR3 protein: CASSLEGADGYTF
CDR3 DNA: TGCGCCAGCAGCTTGGAGGGGGCGGATGGCTACACCTTC

V gene: TRBV6-5
J gene: TRBJ2-1
D gene: .
clone size: .
CDR3 protein: CASSYSTEGGFNEQFF
CDR3 DNA: TGTGCCAGCAGTTACTCAACTGAGGGGGGATTCAATGAGCAGTTCTTC

V gene: TRBV13
J gene: TRBJ1-3
D gene: .
clone size: few
CDR3 protein: CASTLRGGRSSGNTIYF
CDR3 DNA: TGTGCCAGCACCCTAAGGGGTGGGCGGAGCTCTGGAAACACCATATATTTT

V gene: TRBV28
J gene: TRBJ1-6
D gene: .
clone size: .
CDR3 protein: CASSLSRGSPLHF
CDR3 DNA: TGTGCCAGCAGTTTGTCAAGGGGATCACCCCTCCACTTT

V gene: TRBV12-5
J gene: TRBJ2-3
D gene: TRBD1
clone size: .
CDR3 protein: CASGIRQGLGTDTQYF
CDR3 DNA: TGTGCTAGTGGTATACGACAGGGGTTGGGCACAGATACGCAGTATTTT

V gene: TRBV18
J gene: TRBJ2-7
D gene: TRBD1
clone size: .
CDR3 protein: CASSRQGRSSYEQYF
CDR3 DNA: TGTGCCAGCTCACGACAGGGGCGATCCTCCTACGAGCAGTACTTC

V gene: TRBV4-2
J gene: TRBJ1-5
D gene: .
clone size: once
CDR3 protein: CASSQGLGNQPQHF
CDR3 DNA: TGTGCCAGCAGCCAAGGGCTGGGGAACCAGCCCCAGCATTTT

V gene: TRBV19
J gene: TRBJ2-7
D gene: TRBD2
clone size: .
CDR3 protein: CASSTPGLGDEQYF
CDR3 DNA: TGTGCCAGTAGTACACCGGGACTAGGGGACGAGCAGTACTTC

V gene: TRBV7-2
J gene: TRBJ2-7
D gene: .
clone size: .
CDR3 protein: CASSSRDSYEQYF
CDR3 DNA: TGTGCCAGCAGCTCGCGGGACAGCTACGAGCAGTACTTC

V gene: TRBV6-6
J gene: TRBJ2-3
D gene: .
clone size: few
CDR3 protein: CASSSLAETATDTQYF
CDR3 DNA: TGTGCCAGCAGTTCGTTAGCGGAAACAGCCACAGATACGCAGTATTTT

V gene: TRBV19
J gene: TRBJ1-1
D gene: TRBD1
clone size: .
CDR3 protein: CASSRNRGGSEAFF
CDR3 DNA: TGTGCCAGTAGCCGTAACAGGGGGGGCTCTGAAGCTTTCTTT

V gene: TRBV19
J gene: TRBJ1-4
D gene: TRBD1
clone size: few
CDR3 protein: CASSRLTGLDEKLFF
CDR3 DNA: TGTGCCAGTAGTAGGCTGACAGGGTTGGATGAAAAACTGTTTTTT

V gene: TRBV6-1
J gene: TRBJ2-1
D gene: .
clone size: once
CDR3 protein: CASSEFWGLSSYNEQFF
CDR3 DNA: TGTGCCAGCAGTGAGTTTTGGGGTCTGAGCTCCTACAATGAGCAGTTCTTC

V gene: TRBV25-1
J gene: TRBJ2-7
D gene: TRBD1
clone size: .
CDR3 protein: CASSEPGQASGEQYF
CDR3 DNA: TGTGCCAGCAGTGAACCGGGACAGGCTTCGGGCGAGCAGTACTTC

V gene: TRBV19
J gene: TRBJ2-1
D gene: TRBD1
clone size: .
CDR3 protein: CASSIVGGQVGNEQFF
CDR3 DNA: TGTGCCAGTAGTATAGTTGGGGGACAGGTAGGCAATGAGCAGTTCTTC

V gene: TRBV21-1
J gene: TRBJ1-1
D gene: .
clone size: .
CDR3 protein: CASSKGDEGYEAFF
CDR3 DNA: TGTGCCAGCAGCAAAGGCGACGAGGGATATGAAGCTTTCTTT

V gene: TRBV6-1
J gene: TRBJ2-3
D gene: .
clone size: .
CDR3 protein: CASSSRQVQDTQYF
CDR3 DNA: TGTGCCAGCAGTTCACGACAGGTCCAGGATACGCAGTATTTT